The 8 T cell receptor beta chains in this list originate from one sample, sequenced in a study of regulatory T cells in long-lasting Graves disease. According to the study, TCR beta libraries were built with iRepertoire HTBI primers and CDR3-region Arm-PCR. MiXCR, applied by TCRdb to the multiplex PCR reads, yields one record per CDR3 protein. The profile shows about 290,000 distinct CDR3 sequences, around 21% of them singletons. Time point of the sample: persistent/refractory GD, antithyroid drugs over 5 years with positive TRAb. The TCR library was prepared using RNA isolated from PBMCs. Material: peripheral blood mononuclear cells (PBMCs), obtained when the disease was refractory, from a patient treated with antithyroid drugs. These receptors all come from a female donor with Graves disease.

V gene TRBV10-3 combines with J gene TRBJ2-2; the D call may be TRBD1 or TRBD2 (5 bases each). Trimming left V 6 bases short and J 6 bases short, with 20 bases between. Germline V gene data show CDR1 as ENHRY and CDR2 as SYGVKD. The CDR3 has 16 residues. The CDR3 is CAIREDTRGVAGELFF. In DNA form, the CDR3 reads TGTGCCATCAGGGAGGACACCCGGGGCGTAGCCGGGGAGCTGTTTTTT.

This clonotype occurred many times. V and J are TRBV2 and TRBJ2-7, with TRBD1 matching 10 bases. The CDR3 contains 15 residues. The trim removed 7 bases at V and 0 bases at J, leaving 6 bases unmatched. The germline V gene has CDR1 SNHLY and CDR2 FYNNEI. CDR3 amino acids: CASKMGQGNSYEQYF. In DNA form, the CDR3 reads TGTGCCAGCAAGATGGGACAGGGGAACTCCTACGAGCAGTACTTC.

This clonotype was recorded many times. The chain joins TRBV28 to TRBJ1-1, with D possibly matching TRBD1 (5 bases). V dropped 0 bases and J dropped 1 base, with 9 bases sitting between them. The germline V gene has CDR1 MDHEN and CDR2 SYDVKM. The CDR3 length is 15 residues. CDR3 sequence (DNA): TGTGCCAGCAGTTTATGGTCAGGGAGGAACACTGAAGCTTTCTTT. Translation: CASSLWSGRNTEAFF.

There are a few counts of this clonotype. This may come from a read error, since a much larger clone is one base off. The rearrangement links TRBV7-2 to TRBJ2-7; D gene ambiguous. The CDR3 loop spans 15 amino acids. Germline CDR1 reads SGHTA; CDR2 reads FQGNSA. V lost 1 base, J lost 1 base, and 11 bases lay in between. The CDR3 DNA reads TGTGCCAGCAGCTTAGGTCCTATCGAATCCTACGAGCAGTACTTC. It yields the protein CASSLGPIESYEQYF.

The table lists this clonotype with a few counts. The rearrangement links TRBV6-2 or TRBV6-3 to TRBJ2-7; tentatively, D is TRBD2 (6 bases). Trimming shortened V by 4 bases and J by 0 bases, and 19 bases separated the two germline ends. Germline V gene lookup returns CDR1 MNHEY and CDR2 SVGEGT. The CDR3 extends over 17 amino acids. CDR3 DNA sequence: TGTGCCAGCAGTTCGTCAATTCTAGCGCCCTCCTCCTACGAGCAGTACTTC. It specifies CASSSSILAPSSYEQYF.

This chain joins TRBV6-1 and TRBJ2-1; 7 bases match TRBD1. The trim removed 7 bases at V and 2 bases at J, leaving 14 bases unmatched. Germline values: CDR1 MNHNS, CDR2 SASEGT. CDR3 length: 17 residues. CDR3 loop: CASISRDDRVPYNEQFF. The CDR3 nucleotides are TGTGCCAGCATTAGCCGGGACGACAGGGTCCCCTACAATGAGCAGTTCTTC.

Written as DNA, the CDR3 is TGTGCCTGGGCCCGACAGGGCAATCAGCCCCAGCATTTT. Encoded protein: CAWARQGNQPQHF. The chain combines TRBV30 with TRBJ1-5, with D perhaps TRBD1 (6 bases). The CDR3 totals 13 residues. The germline gives CDR1 GTSNPN, CDR2 SVGIG (reference sequence). V shed 5 bases and J shed 2 bases, with 10 bases lying between them.

The V and J genes are TRBV3-2 and TRBJ1-1; TRBD1 is the table's D call, not checked against the DNA. TRBV3-2 is designated a pseudogene. The CDR3 runs 16 residues. The CDR3 protein is CASSQGGGQGWVKAFF. In DNA form, the CDR3 reads TGTGCCAGCAGCCAAGGGGGAGGACAGGGGTGGGTGAAAGCTTTCTTT.